These T cell receptor beta chains were read from a single sample in a study of cytotoxic CD8 clonotypes in ibrutinib-treated CLL. The data were produced by immunoSEQ multiplex PCR, yet TCRdb's version contains in-frame clones alone and is incomplete. The sample carries fewer than 400,000 clones, 67% recorded once. Sequencing was performed on PBMCs, taken after 36 months of ibrutinib treatment. These receptors were collected from a human donor with chronic lymphocytic leukemia. CDR3s include the opening cysteine and the closing phenylalanine or tryptophan. D genes are given only for firm matches. Not all rows give a size; the values are once, few, many and, for expanded clones, a class.

v_call	clone_size	d_call	cdr3_length	j_call	cdr3_nt	cdr3_aa
TRBV5-1	NA	TRBD1	14	TRBJ2-7	TGCGCCAGCAGCTTGGGGACAGGGGTAGACGAGCAGTACTTC	CASSLGTGVDEQYF
TRBV6-5	NA	NA	12	TRBJ2-2	TGTGCCACCACAAAACACACCGGGGAGCTGTTTTTT	CATTKHTGELFF
TRBV25-1	NA	TRBD1	16	TRBJ1-1	TGTGCCAGCAGTGAATGGGGACAGGGGGGTCGCACTGAAGCTTTCTTT	CASSEWGQGGRTEAFF
TRBV29-1	NA	NA	13	TRBJ2-5	TGCAGCGTCCCCCAGGGGTTAGGGGAGACCCAGTACTTC	CSVPQGLGETQYF
TRBV5-6	NA	TRBD1	17	TRBJ2-2	TGTGCCAGCAGCTTGGACTTCCTTAACAGGGGAACCGGGGAGCTGTTTTTT	CASSLDFLNRGTGELFF
TRBV28	few	NA	13	TRBJ2-7	TGTGCCAGCAGCCCCGACAACCCCTACGAGCAGTACTTC	CASSPDNPYEQYF
TRBV5-1	NA	NA	14	TRBJ2-3	TGCGCCAGCAGCTTGGCGTCTGGCACAGATACGCAGTATTTT	CASSLASGTDTQYF
TRBV5-1	NA	TRBD2	15	TRBJ2-7	TGCGCCAGCAGCTTTAACCCAGCGGGGGCCCACGAGCAGTACTTC	CASSFNPAGAHEQYF
TRBV7-8	NA	TRBD2	14	TRBJ2-7	TGTGCCAGCAGCCAGACTAGCGTTCGCTACGAGCAGTACTTC	CASSQTSVRYEQYF
TRBV7-8	NA	NA	12	TRBJ1-5	TGTGCCAGCAAGGACCATAATCAGCCCCAGCATTTT	CASKDHNQPQHF
TRBV13	NA	TRBD2	16	TRBJ2-1	TGTGCCAGCAGCTTAGCTGGCGGGAGTGTTAACAATGAGCAGTTCTTC	CASSLAGGSVNNEQFF
TRBV11-2	NA	TRBD1	16	TRBJ1-5	TGTGCCAGCAGCGCAGGACAGGGGTGGTGCAATCAGCCCCAGCATTTT	CASSAGQGWCNQPQHF
TRBV6-5	NA	TRBD1	16	TRBJ2-7	TGTGCCAGCAGTTACGGGGCAGGGGGCCACTCCTACGAGCAGTACTTC	CASSYGAGGHSYEQYF
TRBV18	NA	TRBD1	15	TRBJ1-2	TGTGCCAGCTCACCCGAGACAGGGGTGAACTATGGCTACACCTTC	CASSPETGVNYGYTF
TRBV10-2	NA	NA	11	TRBJ2-7	TGCGCCAGCAGACAGGACAACGAGCAGTACTTC	CASRQDNEQYF
TRBV29-1	few	NA	13	TRBJ2-6	TGCAGCGTTGAGGGTTCTGGGGCCAACGTCCTGACTTTC	CSVEGSGANVLTF
TRBV2	NA	TRBD1	16	TRBJ1-2	TGTGCCAGCAGGGGGGACAGGGTGGGGATCGGGTATGGCTACACCTTC	CASRGDRVGIGYGYTF
TRBV5-1	NA	TRBD1	14	TRBJ2-7	TGCGCCAGCAGCTTGGCAACAGGGGGATACGAGCAGTACTTC	CASSLATGGYEQYF
TRBV7-9	NA	NA	14	TRBJ1-3	TGTGCCAGCAGCTTGAGGGGATCTGGAAACACCATATATTTT	CASSLRGSGNTIYF
TRBV13	few	NA	15	TRBJ1-6	TGTGCCAGCAGCTTAGTCGCTGGTGGCAATTCACCCCTCCACTTT	CASSLVAGGNSPLHF
TRBV6-1	few	NA	15	TRBJ1-2	TGTGCCACCCCAAGGTGGGGCACGGCTAACTATGGCTACACCTTC	CATPRWGTANYGYTF
TRBV29-1	once	NA	11	TRBJ2-5	TGCAGCGTTGGTAGCCAAGAGACCCAGTACTTC	CSVGSQETQYF
TRBV4-3	NA	NA	15	TRBJ2-7	TGCGCCAGCAGCCAAGATAACGGCTTGGGCTACGAGCAGTACTTC	CASSQDNGLGYEQYF
TRBV19	few	NA	14	TRBJ1-2	TGTGCCAGTAGCCTGACGCGGGGGGACTATGGCTACACCTTC	CASSLTRGDYGYTF
TRBV5-1	NA	TRBD2	18	TRBJ2-2	TGCGCCAGCAGCCAAGCCCGAAGCGGGGGCCCCCTCGCGGGGGAGCTGTTTTTT	CASSQARSGGPLAGELFF
TRBV28	NA	NA	16	TRBJ2-3	TGTGCCAGCAGTTTTTCCAGCGGGCGGTCCCCAGAGCCGCAGTATTTT	CASSFSSGRSPEPQYF
TRBV28	NA	NA	13	TRBJ1-2	TGTGCCAGCAGTTTATGGATCAACTATGGCTACACCTTC	CASSLWINYGYTF
TRBV7-6	NA	NA	18	TRBJ2-1	TGTGCCAGCAGCTTAGCGGCAACAGCCTTCCCTTCCTACAATGAGCAGTTCTTC	CASSLAATAFPSYNEQFF